The TCR beta chain under discussion was sequenced for a study of blood T cell repertoires in COVID-19. In the study overall: T cells, B-cell-depleted T cells, or PBMCs supplied cDNA or gDNA.

The protocol was immunoSEQ multiplex PCR, while the TCRdb copy is restricted to in-frame clones and leaves out a portion. The data show 88,000 or so clones, 85% to 90% seen once. Material: peripheral blood. This TCR was recovered from a man aged 55 to 70 with acute or convalescent COVID-19.

The CDR3 coding sequence is TGTGCCAGCAGCTGGGACACATTGAGGGCCCAGTACTTC. Protein: CASSWDTLRAQYF. The J gene is TRBJ2-5, the V gene TRBV7-2; perhaps TRBD1 as D (6 bases). The CDR3 is 13 amino acids. Germline-derived CDR1 and CDR2 are SGHTA and FQGNSA. Between the trimmed V and J ends, which lost 4 bases and 9 bases, there was a span of 15 bases.